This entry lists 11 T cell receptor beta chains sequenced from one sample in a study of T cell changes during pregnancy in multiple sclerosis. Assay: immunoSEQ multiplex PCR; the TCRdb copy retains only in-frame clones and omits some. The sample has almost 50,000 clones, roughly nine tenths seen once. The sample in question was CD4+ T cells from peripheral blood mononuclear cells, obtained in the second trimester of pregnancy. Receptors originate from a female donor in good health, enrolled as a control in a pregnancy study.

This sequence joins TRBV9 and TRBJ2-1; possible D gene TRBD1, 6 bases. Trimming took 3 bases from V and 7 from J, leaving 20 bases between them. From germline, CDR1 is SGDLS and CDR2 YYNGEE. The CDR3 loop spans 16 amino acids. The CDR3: CASSAQPLTGLNEQFF. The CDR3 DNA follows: TGTGCCAGCAGCGCCCAACCACTAACAGGGTTGAATGAGCAGTTCTTC.

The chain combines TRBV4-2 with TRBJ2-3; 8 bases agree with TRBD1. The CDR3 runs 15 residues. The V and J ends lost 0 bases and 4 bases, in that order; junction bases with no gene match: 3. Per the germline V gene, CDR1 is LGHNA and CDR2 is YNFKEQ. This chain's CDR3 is CASSQDPGGADTQYF. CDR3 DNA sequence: TGTGCCAGCAGCCAAGATCCAGGGGGCGCAGATACGCAGTATTTT.

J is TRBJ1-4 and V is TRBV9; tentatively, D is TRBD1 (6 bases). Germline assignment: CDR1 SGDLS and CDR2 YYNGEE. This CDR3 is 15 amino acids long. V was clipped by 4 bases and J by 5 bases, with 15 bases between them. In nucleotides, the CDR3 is TGTGCCAGCAGCCTTACAGGGTGGTTGAATGAAAAACTGTTTTTT. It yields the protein CASSLTGWLNEKLFF.

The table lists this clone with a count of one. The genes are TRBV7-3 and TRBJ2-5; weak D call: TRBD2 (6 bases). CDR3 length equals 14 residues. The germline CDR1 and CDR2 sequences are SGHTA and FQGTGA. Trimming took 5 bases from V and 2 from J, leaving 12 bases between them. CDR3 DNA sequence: TGTGCCAGCAGCGTAGGTGGGGGGCAAGAGACCCAGTACTTC. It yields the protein CASSVGGGQETQYF. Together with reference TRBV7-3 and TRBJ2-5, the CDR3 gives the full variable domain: GAGVSQTPSNKVTEKGKYVELRCDPISGHTALYWYRQSLGQGPEFLIYFQGTGAADDSGLPNDRFFAVRPEGSVSTLKIQRTERGDSAVYLCASSVGGGQETQYFGPGTRLLVL.

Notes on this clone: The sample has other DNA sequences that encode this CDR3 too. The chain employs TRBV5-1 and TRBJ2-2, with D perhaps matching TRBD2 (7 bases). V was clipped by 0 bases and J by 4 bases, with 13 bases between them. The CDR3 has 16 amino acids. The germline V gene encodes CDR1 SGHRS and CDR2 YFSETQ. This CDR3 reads CASSLAGGRGTGELFF. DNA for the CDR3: TGCGCCAGCAGCTTGGCCGGGGGGCGAGGCACCGGGGAGCTGTTTTTT.

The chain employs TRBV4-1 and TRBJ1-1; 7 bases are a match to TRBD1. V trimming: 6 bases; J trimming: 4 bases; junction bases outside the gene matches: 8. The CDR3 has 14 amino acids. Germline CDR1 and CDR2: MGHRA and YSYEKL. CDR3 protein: CASRRQGDFTEAFF. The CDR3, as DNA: TGCGCCAGCAGACGCCAGGGGGATTTCACTGAAGCTTTCTTT.

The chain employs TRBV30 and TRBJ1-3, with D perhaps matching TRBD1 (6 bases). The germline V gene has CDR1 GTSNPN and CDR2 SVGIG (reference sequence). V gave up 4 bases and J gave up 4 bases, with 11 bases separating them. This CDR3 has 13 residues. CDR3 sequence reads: CAWNRATGNTIYF. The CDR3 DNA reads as TGTGCCTGGAACAGGGCCACCGGAAACACCATATATTTT.

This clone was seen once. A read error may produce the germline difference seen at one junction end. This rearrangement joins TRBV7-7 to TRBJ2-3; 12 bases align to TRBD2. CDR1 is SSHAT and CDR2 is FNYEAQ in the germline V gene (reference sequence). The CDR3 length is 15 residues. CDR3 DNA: TGTGCTAGCAGCTTACTAGCGGGGGGAACAGATACGCAGTATTTT. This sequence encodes CASSLLAGGTDTQYF.

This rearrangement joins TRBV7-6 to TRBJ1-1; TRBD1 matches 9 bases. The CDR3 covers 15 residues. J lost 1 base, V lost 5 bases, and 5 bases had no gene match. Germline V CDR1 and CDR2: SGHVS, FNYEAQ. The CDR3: CASSGGTGRNTEAFF. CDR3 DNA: TGTGCCAGCAGCGGGGGGACAGGGAGGAACACTGAAGCTTTCTTT.

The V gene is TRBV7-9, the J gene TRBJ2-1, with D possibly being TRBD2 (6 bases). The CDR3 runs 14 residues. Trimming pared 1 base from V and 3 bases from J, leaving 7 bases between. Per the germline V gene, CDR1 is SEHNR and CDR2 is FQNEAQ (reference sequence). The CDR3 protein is CASSLDGGYNEQFF. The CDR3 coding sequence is TGTGCCAGCAGCTTAGACGGGGGCTACAATGAGCAGTTCTTC.

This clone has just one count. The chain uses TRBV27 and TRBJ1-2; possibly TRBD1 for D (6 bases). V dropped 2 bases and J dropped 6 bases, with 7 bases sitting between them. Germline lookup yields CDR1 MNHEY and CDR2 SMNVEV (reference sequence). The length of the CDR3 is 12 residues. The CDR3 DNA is TGTGCCAGCAGTTTACAGGGGCATGGCTACACCTTC. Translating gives CASSLQGHGYTF.